Shown below are 25 T cell receptor beta chains from a single sample sequenced in a study of identical twins (dated by TCRdb to 2016 to 2018). Libraries were made using 5' RACE. This sample was sequenced with an Illumina HiSeq 2000. Using fastp trimming at Q25 and MiXCR clonotype assembly, TCRdb reanalyzed the public sequencing data and kept in-frame beta chains. CDR3 protein sequences are deduplicated, and each keeps its most common genes and DNA. The sample table records 1.5 million to 2 million distinct CDR3 sequences; around a third of these occur just once. The ten top clones hold under 0.35% of the sample. The sequenced material came from cord blood. These receptors came from a newborn girl in good health.

This clonotype was observed many times. The rearrangement uses TRBV29-1 and TRBJ2-4; 8 bases match TRBD1. The CDR3 extends over 15 amino acids. Germline V gene sequence: CDR1 SQVTM, CDR2 ANQGSEA. V shed 6 bases, J shed 6 bases, and the junction held 13 bases outside the gene matches. CDR3 residues: CSVRQGALGGNIQYF. Written as DNA, the CDR3 is TGCAGCGTCCGCCAGGGGGCTCTTGGGGGAAACATTCAGTACTTC.

The chain has TRBV9 and TRBJ1-2; TRBD1 matches 7 bases. The CDR3 is made up of 15 amino acids. Germline V gene lookup returns CDR1 SGDLS and CDR2 YYNGEE. Trimming at V came to 3 bases and at J to 4 bases, leaving 9 bases not matched to a gene. The CDR3 loop reads CASSAYRGEGYGYTF. DNA for the CDR3: TGTGCCAGCAGCGCATACAGGGGAGAAGGCTATGGCTACACCTTC.

There are many counts of this clonotype. The rearrangement links TRBV5-6 to TRBJ2-4; 8 nucleotides line up with TRBD2. The germline gives CDR1 SGHDT, CDR2 YYEEEE. The junction had 5 bases not matched to a gene; V was cut back by 0 bases and J by 9 bases. CDR3 length equals 14 residues. In DNA, the CDR3 is TGTGCCAGCAGCTTGGCCGGTAGCGGGATCATTCAGTACTTC. Translating gives CASSLAGSGIIQYF.

In its sample, this clonotype was seen many times. CDR3 bases: TGCAGCGTTGACCGGGGGGCAAAAGAGGATACGCAGTATTTT. This codes for CSVDRGAKEDTQYF. The chain has TRBV29-1 and TRBJ2-3, with TRBD2 as a possible D gene (7 bases). In germline, CDR1 is SQVTM, CDR2 ANQGSEA. Between the trimmed V and J ends, which lost 3 bases and 6 bases, there was a span of 16 bases. The CDR3 is 14 residues long.

The rearrangement joins TRBV20-1 to TRBJ2-1, with D perhaps matching TRBD1 (6 bases). Germline CDR1 reads DFQATT; CDR2 reads SNEGSKA (reference sequence). The CDR3 is made up of 13 amino acids. V lost 3 bases and J lost 8, with 14 bases in between. As DNA, the CDR3 is TGCAGTGCTAGCGCCCTCAGGGGAGATGAGCAGTTCTTC. Translation gives CSASALRGDEQFF.

Of note for this clonotype: Its ends do not fully match the called genes, so a read error is possible. The rearrangement uses TRBV3-1 and TRBJ2-1, with D unresolved. From germline, CDR1 is LGHDT and CDR2 YNNKEL (reference sequence). CDR3 length: 14 amino acids. DNA of the CDR3: TGTGCCGGCAGCCAAGTCTACGCCAACAATGAGCAGTTCTTC. Protein sequence: CAGSQVYANNEQFF.

This chain links TRBV6-1 with TRBJ1-1; 11 nucleotides match TRBD1. Germline values: CDR1 MNHNS, CDR2 SASEGT. With 4 bases clipped from V and 0 bases from J, the junction kept 13 bases outside the gene matches. CDR3 length equals 19 residues. Written as DNA, the CDR3 is TGTGCCAGCAGTGCGGACAGGGGGCGAACGGTAGTGATGAACACTGAAGCTTTCTTT. Residues: CASSADRGRTVVMNTEAFF.

This clonotype was detected a few times. The chain is built from TRBV6-2 or TRBV6-3 and TRBJ2-4; TRBD1 matches at 7 bases. Germline V gives CDR1 MNHEY, CDR2 SVGEGT. This CDR3 contains 15 residues. V lost 2 bases to trimming and J lost 0 bases; unmatched junction nucleotides: 1. In DNA, the CDR3 is TGTGCCAGCAGTTACAGGGGGCTAGCCAAAAACATTCAGTACTTC. Protein product: CASSYRGLAKNIQYF.

This clonotype was recorded a few times. A much larger clone is a single base away; this may be a read error. V is TRBV7-2 and J is TRBJ1-2, with D unresolved. Between the trimmed V and J ends, which lost 3 bases and 3 bases, there was a span of 5 bases. In germline, CDR1 is SGHTA, CDR2 FQGNSA. The CDR3 runs to 12 residues. The CDR3 protein is CASSFTDYGYTF. The CDR3 bases are TGTGCCAGCAGCTTTACAGACTATGGCTACACCTTC. Drawing the rest from reference TRBV7-2 and TRBJ1-2, the complete variable domain is GAGVSQSPSNKVTEKGKDVELRCDPISGHTALYWYRQSLGQGLEFLIYFQGNSAPDKSGLPSDRFSAERTGGSVSTLTIQRTQQEDSAVYLCASSFTDYGYTFGSGTRLTVV.

The V gene is TRBV7-9, the J gene TRBJ2-6; D is ambiguous. Germline V gene data show CDR1 as SEHNR and CDR2 as FQNEAQ (reference sequence). The ends were cut back, 5 bases at V and 0 bases at J, with 8 bases in the middle. This CDR3 spans 15 amino acids. The CDR3 sequence is CASSAPVSGANVLTF. The DNA of the CDR3 is TGTGCCAGCAGCGCCCCGGTCTCTGGGGCCAACGTCCTGACTTTC. Variable domain in full (rest from reference TRBV7-9 and TRBJ2-6): DTGVSQNPRHKITKRGQNVTFRCDPISEHNRLYWYRQTLGQGPEFLTYFQNEAQLEKSRLLSDRFSAERPKGSFSTLEIQRTEQGDSAMYLCASSAPVSGANVLTFGAGSRLTVL.

Here the CDR3 reads CASSGDSRVSYNEQYF. The CDR3 nucleotides read TGCGCCAGCAGCGGGGACTCTCGAGTGTCCTACAATGAGCAGTACTTC. The genes are TRBV5-1 and TRBJ2-1, with D perhaps matching TRBD2 (6 bases). The tail of the sequence fits TRBJ2-7 better, so the J call may be wrong. The CDR3 consists of 16 residues. CDR1 is SGHRS, CDR2 YFSETQ, per germline.

V usage is TRBV28 and J usage is TRBJ2-7, with TRBD1 as a possible D gene (6 bases). V was shortened by 8 bases and J by 3 bases, with 17 bases between the two germline ends. Germline CDR1 and CDR2: MDHEN and SYDVKM. This CDR3 is 14 amino acids long. The CDR3 DNA reads as TGTGCCAGCGGCTTAGGACAGATGATCTACGAGCAGTACTTC. This gives the protein CASGLGQMIYEQYF.

With regard to this clonotype: No conserved phenylalanine or tryptophan is present at the end of the CDR3, so a read error is the likely explanation. The gene calls are TRBV6-5 and TRBJ2-1, with no clear D. The CDR3 consists of 15 residues. V gave up 2 bases and J gave up 8 bases, with 16 bases separating them. Germline V CDR1 and CDR2: MNHEY, SVGAGI. CDR3 nucleotides: TGTGCCAGCAGTTACAGGCTCCCAAGTAGGGATGAGCAGTTCTTG. Residues: CASSYRLPSRDEQFL.

In this sample, this clonotype turned up a few times. V usage is TRBV18 and J usage is TRBJ1-4; TRBD1 aligns across 7 bases. The CDR3 runs 14 residues. Germline V gene sequence: CDR1 KGHSH, CDR2 LQKENI. V gave up 3 bases and J gave up 6 bases; unmatched junction bases: 4. Here the CDR3 reads CASSPTGTHEKLFF. CDR3 in DNA: TGTGCCAGCTCACCGACAGGGACCCATGAAAAACTGTTTTTT.

The V gene is TRBV12-3 or TRBV12-4, the J gene TRBJ1-5; no definite D call. The V gene lost 2 bases and the J gene lost 0 bases, with 32 bases spanning the gap. The CDR3 is 23 residues long. The DNA for the CDR3 is TGTGCCAGCAGTTTACGAGTTGTAGCCATCGGACTCCCAAATAGAGGTAGCAATCAGCCCCAGCATTTT. Protein: CASSLRVVAIGLPNRGSNQPQHF.

The rearrangement uses TRBV25-1 and TRBJ2-7; 8 positions match TRBD2. The trim removed 3 bases at V and 7 bases at J, leaving 5 bases unmatched. The CDR3 has 13 residues. Germline CDR1 MGHDK, CDR2 SYGVNS. CDR3 loop: CASSDGRANEQYF. DNA for the CDR3: TGTGCCAGCAGTGACGGGAGGGCCAATGAGCAGTACTTC.

This clonotype showed up just a few times. The chain uses TRBV12-3 or TRBV12-4 and TRBJ2-1; TRBD2 is a possible D gene (7 bases). Trimming shortened V by 3 bases and J by 7 bases, and 13 bases separated the two germline ends. This CDR3 region has 14 residues. The CDR3: CASSFQRDTNEQFF. CDR3 nucleotides: TGTGCCAGCAGTTTCCAGCGGGACACAAATGAGCAGTTCTTC.

The chain uses TRBV4-2 and TRBJ2-5, with TRBD1 identical over 7 bases. The trim removed 2 bases at V and 3 bases at J, leaving 3 bases unmatched. The CDR3 totals 14 residues. The germline gives CDR1 LGHNA, CDR2 YNFKEQ. This CDR3 is CASSQQQGKETQYF. The DNA for the CDR3 is TGTGCCAGCAGCCAACAACAGGGGAAAGAGACCCAGTACTTC.

This clonotype was detected only a few times. This chain joins TRBV6-5 and TRBJ2-5; D unclear. V lost 0 bases and J lost 2, with 16 bases in between. The CDR3 totals 17 residues. Germline CDR1 reads MNHEY; CDR2 reads SVGAGI. CDR3 coding DNA: TGTGCCAGCAGTTACTCGATGGCCGAGGTCGGACAAGAGACCCAGTACTTC. Its protein is CASSYSMAEVGQETQYF.

The chain has TRBV13 and TRBJ2-3, with D perhaps TRBD1 (6 bases). Germline loops: CDR1 PRHDT, CDR2 FYEKMQ (reference sequence). Trimming removed 4 bases at V and 6 bases at J, with 17 bases between. The CDR3 consists of 15 residues. CDR3 sequence: CASSSGQLPGDTQYF. Written as DNA, the CDR3 is TGTGCCAGCAGCTCTGGACAGTTGCCGGGGGATACGCAGTATTTT.

This clonotype was found a few times. The chain links TRBV19 to TRBJ2-5, with D hard to call. This CDR3 is built from 13 residues. The V end was cut by 5 bases, the J end by 1 base, with 8 bases between. The germline V gene has CDR1 LNHDA and CDR2 SQIVND (reference sequence). The CDR3 protein is CASSSDGQETQYF. The DNA of the CDR3 is TGTGCCAGTAGTTCGGACGGCCAAGAGACCCAGTACTTC.

The gene calls are TRBV20-1 and TRBJ2-1; no firm D call. Germline CDR1 reads DFQATT; CDR2 reads SNEGSKA (reference sequence). Trimming stripped 0 bases from V and 12 bases from J, with 9 bases between. CDR3 length equals 11 residues. The CDR3 DNA sequence: TGCAGTGCTAGAGAGGTGATGGGGCAGTTCTTC. This translates into CSAREVMGQFF.

The CDR3 loop reads CASSLGLQGLIGELFF. Here the CDR3 DNA reads TGTGCCAGCAGCTTGGGATTGCAGGGGCTGATCGGGGAGCTGTTTTTT. The chain recombines TRBV5-6 with TRBJ2-2; TRBD1 is a possible D gene (6 bases). Germline values: CDR1 SGHDT, CDR2 YYEEEE. This CDR3 spans 16 amino acids. V was pared by 0 bases and J by 7 bases, with 16 bases between.

The chain carries TRBV11-2 and TRBJ2-7; the D call may be TRBD1 or TRBD2 (5 bases each). Germline V lookup: CDR1 SGHAT, CDR2 FQNNGV. This CDR3 region has 14 residues. V lost 1 base, J lost 3 bases, and 10 bases lay in between. CDR3 in amino acids: CASSLVGRNYEQYF. The CDR3 bases are TGTGCCAGCAGCTTAGTGGGACGGAACTACGAGCAGTACTTC.

This sequence joins TRBV29-1 and TRBJ1-2, with no clear D. The CDR3 length is 14 residues. Trimming stripped 0 bases from V and 8 bases from J, with 16 bases between. Germline CDR1 reads SQVTM; CDR2 reads ANQGSEA. The CDR3 is CSVEDHLFTEGYTF. The CDR3 coding sequence is TGCAGCGTTGAAGACCATCTCTTCACGGAAGGCTACACCTTC.